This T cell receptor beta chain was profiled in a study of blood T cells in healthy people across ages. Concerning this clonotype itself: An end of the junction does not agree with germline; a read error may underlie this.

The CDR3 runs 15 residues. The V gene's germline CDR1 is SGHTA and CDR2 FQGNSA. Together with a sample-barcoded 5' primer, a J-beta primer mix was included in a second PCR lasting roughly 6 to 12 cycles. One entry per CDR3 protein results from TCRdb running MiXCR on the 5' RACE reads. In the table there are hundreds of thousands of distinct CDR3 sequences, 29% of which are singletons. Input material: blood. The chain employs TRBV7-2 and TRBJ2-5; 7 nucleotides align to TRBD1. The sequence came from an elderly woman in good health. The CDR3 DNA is TGTGCCAGCGGCTTGGATACAGGGGTGGGAGAGACCCAGTACTTC. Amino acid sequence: CASGLDTGVGETQYF.